This entry lists 6 T cell receptor beta chains sequenced from one sample in a study of cytomegalovirus exposure and HLA in healthy donors (dated by TCRdb to 2016 to 2017). Libraries were built with the immunoSEQ multiplex PCR assay. For the multiplex PCR, a mixture combining 60 forward primers for TCR Vbeta segments and 13 reverse primers for TCR Jbeta segments was used. The source is immuneACCESS, and TCRdb retained only in-frame sequences with V and J called. Part of the clones is not carried over; for the studies checked, unresolved V genes explain less than half of this, and the remainder is unexplained. This sample holds roughly 180,000 clones; roughly 73% were observed only once. Clones ranked in the top ten supply roughly 8.2% of the sample. Sequenced sample: PBMCs. These TCRs come from a woman aged 40 to 50 in good health and CMV-seropositive.

The chain employs TRBV4-1 and TRBJ2-1; D may be TRBD1 (5 bases). Germline values: CDR1 MGHRA, CDR2 YSYEKL. The length of the CDR3 is 13 residues. V lost 1 base, J lost 13 bases, and 14 bases lay in between. The CDR3 here is CASSQAPGFSQFF. Here the CDR3 DNA reads TGCGCCAGCAGCCAAGCGCCAGGGTTCTCCCAGTTCTTC.

About this clone: The junction and the germline gene differ at one end; a read error may be behind it. The V and J genes are TRBV6-1 and TRBJ1-1; D unresolved. CDR1 and CDR2 from the germline V gene are MNHNS and SASEGT. This CDR3 has 13 residues. The CDR3 nucleotides read TGTGCCAGCAGTGAAAAGAGGAACGCTGAAGCTTTCTTT. Protein: CASSEKRNAEAFF.

This sequence joins TRBV10-3 and TRBJ2-1; 11 nucleotides agree with TRBD2. After removal of 4 bases from V and 9 bases from J, the junction contained 11 bases not matched to a gene. Per germline, CDR1 ENHRY and CDR2 SYGVKD. This CDR3 contains 16 residues. In DNA form, the CDR3 reads TGTGCCATCAGTGGGGGGACTAGCGGATTGAGAGGTGAGCAGTTCTTC. It encodes CAISGGTSGLRGEQFF.

The chain couples TRBV28 to TRBJ1-4; D call uncertain. The germline V gene has CDR1 MDHEN and CDR2 SYDVKM. Trimming removed 6 bases from V and 0 bases from J, with 8 bases in between. This CDR3 region has 14 residues. The CDR3 sequence is CASRISSTNEKLFF. CDR3 DNA: TGTGCCAGCAGGATCAGTTCAACTAATGAAAAACTGTTTTTT.

This chain links TRBV6-1 with TRBJ1-2; TRBD1 might be the D (5 bases). CDR1 is MNHNS, CDR2 SASEGT, per germline. The CDR3 totals 17 residues. Between the trimmed V and J ends, which lost 2 bases and 3 bases, there was a span of 19 bases. The CDR3 DNA follows: TGTGCCAGCAGTGAAAATCTTTCGGGGGTCCTGGACTATGGCTACACCTTC. It translates to CASSENLSGVLDYGYTF.

The chain is built from TRBV7-3 and TRBJ1-1; D perhaps matches TRBD1 (5 bases). V was shortened by 4 bases and J by 7 bases, with 13 bases between the two germline ends. The germline V gene has CDR1 SGHTA and CDR2 FQGTGA. The CDR3 spans 13 residues. For the CDR3, the DNA is TGTGCCAGCAGCTCTCCCGGACACGGTGAAGCTTTCTTT. This sequence encodes CASSSPGHGEAFF.